This T cell receptor beta chain was recovered during a study of OX40 agonist ivuxolimab in advanced cancers. Study-wide points: Within 6 weeks, CD4+ and CD8+ blood T cells expanded clonally at 0.1 to 3.0 mg/kg.

CDR1 KGHSY and CDR2 FQNENV come from the germline V gene. Trimming cost V 3 bases and J 5 bases, with 10 bases left between them. This CDR3 has 13 amino acids. The table came from immunoSEQ multiplex PCR; TCRdb's copy has only in-frame clones and leaves some out. The table has tens of thousands of clones, about 91% seen once. As concerns this clone: Antigen specificity is unknown.

Material: CD4+ or CD8+ T cells sorted from blood, obtained in a trial of the OX40 agonist ivuxolimab. V and J are TRBV16 and TRBJ1-1, with a possible D match to TRBD1 (5 bases). The receptor was derived from an adult with an advanced solid tumor such as melanoma, head and neck, liver or kidney cancer. CDR3: CASSQGGTTEAFF. CDR3 coding DNA: TGTGCCAGCAGCCAGGGGGGGACGACTGAAGCTTTCTTT.